This T cell receptor beta chain was sequenced during a study of blood T cells in healthy people across ages. The study, taken as a whole, reports: Unsorted PBMC input precluded a conclusive naive versus antigen-experienced comparison. More naive CD4+ cells and higher diversity marked long-lived donors relative to aged donors. Unknown CMV status may confound age-related changes in expanded clones.

A second PCR, run for roughly 7 to 11 cycles, used a sample-barcoded 5' primer plus a J-beta primer mix. Each CDR3 protein gets one entry after TCRdb re-called the 5' RACE reads with MiXCR. The table lists approximately 730,000 distinct CDR3 sequences, around 40% of them singletons. CDR1 is SGHTA, CDR2 FQGNSA, per germline. Trimming removed 2 bases from V and 7 bases from J; junction bases left unmatched: 9. The CDR3 has 17 amino acids. This clonotype turned up a few times. The antigen is unknown. Sequencing was done on a sample of blood. The clonotype was recovered from an older woman in good health. The V gene is TRBV7-2, the J gene TRBJ2-5; TRBD2 agrees at 14 bases. The CDR3 DNA reads TGTGCCAGCAGCTTAAGACTAGCGGGAGGGGCAGTAGGGACCCAGTACTTC. This gives the protein CASSLRLAGGAVGTQYF. The full variable domain, in which reference TRBV7-2 and TRBJ2-5 provide the parts outside the CDR3, is GAGVSQSPSNKVTEKGKDVELRCDPISGHTALYWYRQSLGQGLEFLIYFQGNSAPDKSGLPSDRFSAERTGGSVSTLTIQRTQQEDSAVYLCASSLRLAGGAVGTQYFGPGTRLLVL.